This record covers a single TCR beta chain. Using the 5' RACE reads, TCRdb records one entry per CDR3 protein without DNA. Seen in this sample are hundreds of thousands of distinct CDR3 sequences; the ten most common clones hold roughly 8%. The data stem from a study of T cells expressing NK-cell markers. This TCR came from a woman between 18 and 70 years old in good health. The sequencing input was blood T cells: a sorted CD56 or NKG2C T cell subset, CD4+ or CD8+ T cells, or bulk PBMC T cells (not recorded which).

This chain's CDR3 is CASSYSGRGYSPLHF. This chain uses TRBV6-5 with TRBJ1-6. Germline V gene sequence: CDR1 MNHEY, CDR2 SVGAGI. The CDR3 is 15 amino acids.